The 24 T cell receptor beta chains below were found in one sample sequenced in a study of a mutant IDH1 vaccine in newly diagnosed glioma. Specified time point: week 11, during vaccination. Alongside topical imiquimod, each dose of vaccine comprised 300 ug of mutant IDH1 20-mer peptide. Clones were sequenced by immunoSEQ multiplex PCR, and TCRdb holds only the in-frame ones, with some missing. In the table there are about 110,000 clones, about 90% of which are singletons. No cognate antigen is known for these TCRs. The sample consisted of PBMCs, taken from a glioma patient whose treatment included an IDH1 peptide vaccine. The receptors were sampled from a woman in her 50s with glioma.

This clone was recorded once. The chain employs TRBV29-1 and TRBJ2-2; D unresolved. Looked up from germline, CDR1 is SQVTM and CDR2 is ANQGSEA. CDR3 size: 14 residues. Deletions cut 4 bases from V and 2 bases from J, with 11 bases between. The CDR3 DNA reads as TGCAGCGTTGCTACAGTCTTAAACACCGGGGAGCTGTTTTTT. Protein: CSVATVLNTGELFF.

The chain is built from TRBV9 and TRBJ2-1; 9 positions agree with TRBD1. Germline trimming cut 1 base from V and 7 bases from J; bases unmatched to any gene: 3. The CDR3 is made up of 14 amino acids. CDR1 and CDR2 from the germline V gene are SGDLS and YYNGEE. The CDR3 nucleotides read TGTGCCAGCAGCGTAAGACAGGGGGGTAATGAGCAGTTCTTC. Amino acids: CASSVRQGGNEQFF.

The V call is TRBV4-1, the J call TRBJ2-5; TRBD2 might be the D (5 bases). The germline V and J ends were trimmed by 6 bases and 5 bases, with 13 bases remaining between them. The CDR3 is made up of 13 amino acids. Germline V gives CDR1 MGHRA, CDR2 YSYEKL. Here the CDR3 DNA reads TGCGCCAGCAGGTCATCTAGCTTGGAGACCCAGTACTTC. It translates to CASRSSSLETQYF.

CDR3 sequence: CASSYSDLTGDIQYF. The CDR3 coding sequence is TGTGCCAGCAGTTACTCGGACCTCACGGGGGACATTCAGTACTTC. The V call is TRBV6-5, the J call TRBJ2-4; tentative D call: TRBD2 (6 bases). The germline gives CDR1 MNHEY, CDR2 SVGAGI. V dropped 0 bases and J dropped 8 bases, with 14 bases sitting between them. CDR3 length: 15 residues.

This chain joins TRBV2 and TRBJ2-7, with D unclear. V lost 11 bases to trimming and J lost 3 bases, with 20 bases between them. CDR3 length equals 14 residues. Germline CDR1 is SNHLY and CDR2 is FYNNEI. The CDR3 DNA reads TGTGCCGGTCGGACCGACCATTTTTACTACGAGCAGTACTTC. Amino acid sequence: CAGRTDHFYYEQYF.

Here the CDR3 reads CAWRGQGATNEKLFF. The CDR3 DNA sequence: TGTGCCTGGAGGGGACAGGGGGCAACTAATGAAAAACTGTTTTTT. The V gene is TRBV30, the J gene TRBJ1-4, with 11 nucleotides matching TRBD1. The germline V gene has CDR1 GTSNPN and CDR2 SVGIG (reference sequence). V shed 3 bases, J shed 0 bases, and the junction held 0 bases outside the gene matches. The CDR3 length is 15 residues.

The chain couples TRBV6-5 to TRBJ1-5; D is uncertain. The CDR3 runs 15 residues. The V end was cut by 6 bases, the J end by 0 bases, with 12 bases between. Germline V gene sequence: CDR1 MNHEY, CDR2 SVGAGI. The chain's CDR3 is CASRPQVYSNQPQHF. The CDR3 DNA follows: TGTGCCAGCAGACCCCAGGTGTATAGCAATCAGCCCCAGCATTTT.

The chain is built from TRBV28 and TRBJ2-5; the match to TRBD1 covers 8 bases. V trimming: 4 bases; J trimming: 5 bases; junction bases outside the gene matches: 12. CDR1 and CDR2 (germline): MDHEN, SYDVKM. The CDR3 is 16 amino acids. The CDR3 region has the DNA TGTGCCAGCAGTTCACCCCCGGGACAGGCACTGGAGACCCAGTACTTC. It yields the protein CASSSPPGQALETQYF. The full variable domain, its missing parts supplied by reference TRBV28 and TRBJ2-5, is DVKVTQSSRYLVKRTGEKVFLECVQDMDHENMFWYRQDPGLGLRLIYFSYDVKMKEKGDIPEGYSVSREKKERFSLILESASTNQTSMYLCASSSPPGQALETQYFGPGTRLLVL.

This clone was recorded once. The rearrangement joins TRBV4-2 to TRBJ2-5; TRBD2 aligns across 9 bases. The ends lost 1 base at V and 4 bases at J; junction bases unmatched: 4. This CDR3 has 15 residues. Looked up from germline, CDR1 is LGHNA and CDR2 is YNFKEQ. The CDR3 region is CASSQGIAGAETQYF. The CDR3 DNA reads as TGTGCCAGCAGCCAAGGGATAGCGGGAGCAGAGACCCAGTACTTC.

The CDR3 reads CASSWGQGIQETQYF. The CDR3, as DNA: TGTGCCAGCAGCTGGGGACAGGGCATCCAAGAGACCCAGTACTTC. The chain combines TRBV5-4 with TRBJ2-5; the match to TRBD1 covers 9 bases. Germline assignment: CDR1 SGHNT and CDR2 YYREEE (reference sequence). V trimming: 3 bases; J trimming: 1 base; junction bases outside the gene matches: 4. The CDR3 is made up of 15 amino acids.

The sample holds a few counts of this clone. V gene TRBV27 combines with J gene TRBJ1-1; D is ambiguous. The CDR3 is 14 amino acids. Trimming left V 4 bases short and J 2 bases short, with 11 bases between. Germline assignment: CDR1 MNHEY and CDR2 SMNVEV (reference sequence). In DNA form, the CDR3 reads TGTGCCAGCAGTTACTATCACAGAAACACTGAAGCTTTCTTT. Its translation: CASSYYHRNTEAFF.

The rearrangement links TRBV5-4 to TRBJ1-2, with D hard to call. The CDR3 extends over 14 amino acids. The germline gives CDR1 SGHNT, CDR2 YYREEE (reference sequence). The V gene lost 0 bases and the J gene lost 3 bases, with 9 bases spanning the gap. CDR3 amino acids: CASSLARADYGYTF. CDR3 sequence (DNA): TGTGCCAGCAGCTTGGCCCGGGCGGACTATGGCTACACCTTC. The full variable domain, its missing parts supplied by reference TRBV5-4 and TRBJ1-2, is ETGVTQSPTHLIKTRGQQVTLRCSSQSGHNTVSWYQQALGQGPQFIFQYYREEENGRGNFPPRFSGLQFPNYSSELNVNALELDDSALYLCASSLARADYGYTFGSGTRLTVV.

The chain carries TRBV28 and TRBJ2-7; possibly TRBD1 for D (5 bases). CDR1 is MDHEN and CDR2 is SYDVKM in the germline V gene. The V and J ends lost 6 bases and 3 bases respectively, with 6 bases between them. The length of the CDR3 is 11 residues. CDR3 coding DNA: TGTGCCAGCAGAAGGGGCTACGAGCAGTACTTC. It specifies CASRRGYEQYF. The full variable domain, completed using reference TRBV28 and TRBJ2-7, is DVKVTQSSRYLVKRTGEKVFLECVQDMDHENMFWYRQDPGLGLRLIYFSYDVKMKEKGDIPEGYSVSREKKERFSLILESASTNQTSMYLCASRRGYEQYFGPGTRLTVT.

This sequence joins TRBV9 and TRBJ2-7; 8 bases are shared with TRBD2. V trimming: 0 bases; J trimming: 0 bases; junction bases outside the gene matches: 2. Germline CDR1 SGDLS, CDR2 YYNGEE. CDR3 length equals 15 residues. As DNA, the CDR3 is TGTGCCAGCAGCGTAGGGGCGGGAGGCTCCTACGAGCAGTACTTC. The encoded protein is CASSVGAGGSYEQYF.

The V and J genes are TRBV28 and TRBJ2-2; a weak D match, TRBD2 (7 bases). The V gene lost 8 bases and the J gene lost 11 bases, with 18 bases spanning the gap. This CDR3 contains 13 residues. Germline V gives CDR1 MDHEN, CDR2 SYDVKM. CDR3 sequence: CASWGRGAIELFF. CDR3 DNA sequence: TGTGCCAGCTGGGGTCGGGGGGCGATAGAGCTGTTTTTT.

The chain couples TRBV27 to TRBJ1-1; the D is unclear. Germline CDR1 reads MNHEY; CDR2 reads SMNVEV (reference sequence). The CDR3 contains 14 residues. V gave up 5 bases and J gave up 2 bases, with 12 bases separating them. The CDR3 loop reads CASSTRTGNTEAFF. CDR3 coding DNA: TGTGCCAGCAGTACGAGGACGGGAAACACTGAAGCTTTCTTT.

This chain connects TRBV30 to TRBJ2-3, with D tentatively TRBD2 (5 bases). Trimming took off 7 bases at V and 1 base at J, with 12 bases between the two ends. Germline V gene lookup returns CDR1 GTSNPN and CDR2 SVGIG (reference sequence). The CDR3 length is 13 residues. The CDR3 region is CAYAGKGTDTQYF. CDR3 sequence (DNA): TGTGCCTACGCCGGGAAAGGCACAGATACGCAGTATTTT. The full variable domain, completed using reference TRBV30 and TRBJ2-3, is SQTIHQWPATLVQPVGSPLSLECTVEGTSNPNLYWYRQAAGRGLQLLFYSVGIGQISSEVPQNLSASRPQDRQFILSSKKLLLSDSGFYLCAYAGKGTDTQYFGPGTRLTVL.

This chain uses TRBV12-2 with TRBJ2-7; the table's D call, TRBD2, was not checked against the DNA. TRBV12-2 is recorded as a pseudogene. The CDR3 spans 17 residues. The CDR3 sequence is CASRLKGASGVTYEQYF. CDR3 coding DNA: TGTGCAAGTCGCTTAAAGGGGGCTAGCGGGGTGACCTACGAGCAGTACTTC.

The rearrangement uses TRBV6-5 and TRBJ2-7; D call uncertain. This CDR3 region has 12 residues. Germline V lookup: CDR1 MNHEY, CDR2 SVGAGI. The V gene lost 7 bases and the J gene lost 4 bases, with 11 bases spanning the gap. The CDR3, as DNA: TGTGCCAGCACTGGCGCCTGGTACGAGCAGTACTTC. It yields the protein CASTGAWYEQYF.

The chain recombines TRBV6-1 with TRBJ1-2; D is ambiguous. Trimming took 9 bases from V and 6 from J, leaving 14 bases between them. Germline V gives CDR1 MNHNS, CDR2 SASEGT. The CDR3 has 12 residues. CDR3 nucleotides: TGTGCCAGGCGTGACTCCGAACATGGCTACACCTTC. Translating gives CARRDSEHGYTF.

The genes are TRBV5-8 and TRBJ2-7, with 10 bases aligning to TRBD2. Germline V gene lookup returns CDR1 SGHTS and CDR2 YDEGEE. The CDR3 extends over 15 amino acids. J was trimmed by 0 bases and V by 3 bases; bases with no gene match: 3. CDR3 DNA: TGTGCCAGCAGCTCCTCTAGCGGGGGCTCCTACGAGCAGTACTTC. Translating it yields CASSSSSGGSYEQYF.

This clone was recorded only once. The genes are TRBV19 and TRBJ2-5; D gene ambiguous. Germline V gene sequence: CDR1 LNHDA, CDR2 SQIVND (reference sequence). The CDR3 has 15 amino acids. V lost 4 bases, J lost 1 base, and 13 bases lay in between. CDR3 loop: CASSNRVGAQETQYF. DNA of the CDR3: TGTGCCAGTAGTAACCGAGTGGGCGCCCAAGAGACCCAGTACTTC.

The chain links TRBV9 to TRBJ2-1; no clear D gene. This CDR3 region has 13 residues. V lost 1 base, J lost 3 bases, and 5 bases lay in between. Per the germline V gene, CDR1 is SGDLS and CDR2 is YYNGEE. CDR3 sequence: CASSVSVYNEQFF. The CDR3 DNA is TGTGCCAGCAGCGTATCCGTCTACAATGAGCAGTTCTTC.

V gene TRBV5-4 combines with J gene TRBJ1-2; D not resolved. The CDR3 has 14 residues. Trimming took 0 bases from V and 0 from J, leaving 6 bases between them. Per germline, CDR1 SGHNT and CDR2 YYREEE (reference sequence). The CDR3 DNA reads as TGTGCCAGCAGCTTGGGGGAAGCTAACTATGGCTACACCTTC. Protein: CASSLGEANYGYTF.